Below are 32 T cell receptor beta chains sequenced from a single sample in a study of blood T cells in healthy people across ages. Combining a sample-barcoded 5' primer with a J-beta primer mix, a second PCR ran for about 6 to 11 cycles. MiXCR, applied by TCRdb to the 5' RACE reads, yields one record per CDR3 protein. The sample shows about 680,000 distinct CDR3 sequences, over 45% of them seen only once. Sequenced: blood. The receptors stem from a woman in her sixties in good health.

This clonotype was detected a few times. A read error is possible here, since a much larger clone lies one base away. CDR3 in DNA: TGCGCCAGCAGCGTAAGCGGGGGACTAGAAGAGCAGTACTTC. Its protein is CASSVSGGLEEQYF. The genes are TRBV5-1 and TRBJ2-7; TRBD2 matches 8 bases. This CDR3 has 14 residues. The J segment lost 7 bases and the V segment lost 4 bases, leaving 10 bases of the junction unmatched. Germline CDR1 reads SGHRS; CDR2 reads YFSETQ.

The chain is built from TRBV15 and TRBJ2-7, with 10 bases lining up with TRBD2. Trimming removed 6 bases from V and 3 bases from J; junction bases left unmatched: 8. The germline V gene encodes CDR1 LNHNV and CDR2 YYDKDF (reference sequence). The CDR3 is made up of 15 amino acids. DNA of the CDR3: TGTGCCACCAGAGGCCTAGCGGGAGATCGCTACGAGCAGTACTTC. Protein product: CATRGLAGDRYEQYF. The variable domain in full, with the rest retrieved from reference TRBV15 and TRBJ2-7, is DAMVIQNPRYQVTQFGKPVTLSCSQTLNHNVMYWYQQKSSQAPKLLFHYYDKDFNNEADTPDNFQSRRPNTSFCFLDIRSPGLGDTAMYLCATRGLAGDRYEQYFGPGTRLTVT.

The sample holds a few counts of this clonotype. This CDR3 reads CASSETGVETQYF. DNA of the CDR3: TGTGCCAGCAGTGAGACGGGGGTGGAGACCCAGTACTTC. The chain is built from TRBV2 and TRBJ2-5, with a tentative D call TRBD2 (6 bases). The ends were cut back, 3 bases at V and 5 bases at J, with 10 bases in the middle. Germline CDR1 and CDR2: SNHLY and FYNNEI. The CDR3 extends over 13 amino acids.

This chain joins TRBV20-1 and TRBJ2-1; a possible D gene is TRBD2 (6 bases). V lost 5 bases to trimming and J lost 4 bases, with 12 bases between them. Germline V CDR1 and CDR2: DFQATT, SNEGSKA (reference sequence). The CDR3 covers 13 residues. The CDR3, as DNA: TGCAGTGCTGGAGTGCGGGGATACAATGAGCAGTTCTTC. Translating it yields CSAGVRGYNEQFF.

The DNA of the CDR3 is TGTGCCATCACCAGGGGCAGCGCCAATGAGCAGTTCTTC. Protein: CAITRGSANEQFF. The chain employs TRBV10-3 and TRBJ2-1; TRBD1 is a possible D gene (6 bases). The CDR3 contains 13 residues. V was clipped by 7 bases and J by 6 bases, with 13 bases between them. Per the germline V gene, CDR1 is ENHRY and CDR2 is SYGVKD.

V and J are TRBV4-3 and TRBJ2-1, with D perhaps matching TRBD2 (5 bases). The CDR3 is 14 amino acids. CDR1 LGHNA and CDR2 YSLEER come from the germline V gene. V was pared by 0 bases and J by 11 bases, with 14 bases between. The CDR3 is CASSQDGLALKQFF. CDR3 bases: TGCGCCAGCAGCCAAGATGGTCTAGCCCTTAAGCAGTTCTTC.

This clonotype showed up just a few times. V usage is TRBV28 and J usage is TRBJ2-6, with no clear D. Germline CDR1 is MDHEN and CDR2 is SYDVKM. This CDR3 comprises 16 residues. Trimming took off 6 bases at V and 0 bases at J, with 12 bases between the two ends. CDR3 loop: CASSSGGRSGANVLTF. CDR3 sequence (DNA): TGTGCCAGCAGCTCAGGTGGGCGCTCTGGGGCCAACGTCCTGACTTTC.

J is TRBJ2-4 and V is TRBV7-2; D is unresolved. The J call may be faulty, since TRBJ2-7 better matches the DNA end. The germline V gene encodes CDR1 SGHTA and CDR2 FQGNSA. The CDR3 contains 14 residues. The CDR3 region is CASSRTPGTYEQYF. CDR3 bases: TGTGCCAGCAGCCGGACGCCCGGTACCTACGAGCAGTACTTC.

V usage is TRBV20-1 and J usage is TRBJ2-3; D is perhaps TRBD1 (7 bases). V lost 6 bases to trimming and J lost 1 base, with 17 bases between them. The germline gives CDR1 DFQATT, CDR2 SNEGSKA (reference sequence). This CDR3 has 15 residues. As DNA, the CDR3 is TGCAGTGCGGGGGGACAGCTCAGGGGCACAGATACGCAGTATTTT. It specifies CSAGGQLRGTDTQYF.

This clonotype was picked up a small number of times. The chain has TRBV20-1 and TRBJ2-7, with a tentative D call TRBD2 (5 bases). Germline V gene data show CDR1 as DFQATT and CDR2 as SNEGSKA (reference sequence). CDR3 length equals 16 residues. Trimming removed 3 bases from V and 4 bases from J, with 22 bases in between. The CDR3 here is CSARPPSSLILYEQYF. The CDR3 DNA reads as TGCAGTGCTAGGCCTCCGTCTAGCCTAATACTATACGAGCAGTACTTC.

This chain uses TRBV7-2 with TRBJ2-1, with 11 positions matching TRBD2. Germline values: CDR1 SGHTA, CDR2 FQGNSA. The V gene end was trimmed by 6 bases and the J gene end by 0 bases; junction bases not matched to a gene: 4. This CDR3 spans 16 amino acids. CDR3 sequence reads: CASSPSGGSSYNEQFF. In DNA, the CDR3 is TGTGCCAGCAGTCCTAGCGGGGGGAGCTCCTACAATGAGCAGTTCTTC.

CDR3 amino acids: CASSPPLEGRTGELFF. The CDR3 DNA is TGTGCCAGCAGTCCTCCTCTTGAGGGCCGGACCGGGGAGCTGTTTTTT. The rearrangement joins TRBV28 to TRBJ2-2; TRBD2 might be the D (5 bases). V was clipped by 5 bases and J by 5 bases, with 18 bases between them. Germline V gene sequence: CDR1 MDHEN, CDR2 SYDVKM. The length of the CDR3 is 16 residues.

The rearrangement joins TRBV6-2 or TRBV6-3 to TRBJ2-1; D is perhaps TRBD2 (5 bases). The V gene's germline CDR1 is MNHEY and CDR2 SVGEGT. V was cut by 3 bases and J by 6 bases, with 15 bases left in between. The CDR3 extends over 15 amino acids. As DNA, the CDR3 is TGTGCCAGCAGTTATCTTCAACCGGGGATCAATGAGCAGTTCTTC. Its translation is CASSYLQPGINEQFF.

To note about this clonotype: This may be a read error, as it is one base from a much larger clone. The chain uses TRBV12-3 or TRBV12-4 and TRBJ2-3, with unresolved D. The ends were cut back, 6 bases at V and 2 bases at J, with 12 bases in the middle. This CDR3 is 14 amino acids long. The CDR3 sequence is CASRLSRFTDTQYF. The CDR3, as DNA: TGTGCCAGCAGGTTAAGCAGATTCACAGATACGCAGTATTTT.

This chain joins TRBV9 and TRBJ2-7; D possibly corresponds to TRBD1 (6 bases). The assigned J gene may be wrong: the sequence end matches TRBJ2-5 better. The CDR3 contains 14 residues. The germline CDR1 and CDR2 sequences are SGDLS and YYNGEE. The CDR3 DNA sequence: TGTGCCAGCAGCCCCCGGACAGCAGGGGAGACCCAGTACTTC. Translating it yields CASSPRTAGETQYF.

This clonotype was seen at least ten times. The chain is built from TRBV4-3 and TRBJ2-1; a weak D match, TRBD1 (5 bases). The V gene lost 0 bases and the J gene lost 9 bases, with 12 bases spanning the gap. From germline, CDR1 is LGHNA and CDR2 YSLEER. The CDR3 covers 14 residues. The CDR3, as DNA: TGCGCCAGCAGCCAAGAGTCAGGGCTGGGTGAGCAGTTCTTC. Translated: CASSQESGLGEQFF.

This clonotype was seen only once. The chain carries TRBV7-2 and TRBJ2-7; 13 positions agree with TRBD2. With 5 bases clipped from V and 4 bases from J, the junction kept 5 bases outside the gene matches. Germline lookup yields CDR1 SGHTA and CDR2 FQGNSA. The CDR3 is 15 amino acids. CDR3 residues: CASSVVTSGRYEQYF. As DNA, the CDR3 is TGTGCCAGCAGCGTAGTGACTAGCGGGAGGTACGAGCAGTACTTC.

The CDR3 is CASSQRGRNNEQFF. The CDR3 region has the DNA TGTGCCAGCAGCCAACGGGGTAGGAACAATGAGCAGTTCTTC. The chain carries TRBV3-1 and TRBJ2-1; a weak D match, TRBD2 (5 bases). CDR3 size: 14 residues. V lost 2 bases to trimming and J lost 5 bases, with 10 bases between them. Germline V gives CDR1 LGHDT, CDR2 YNNKEL (reference sequence).

The rearrangement joins TRBV6-2 or TRBV6-3 to TRBJ2-1; weak D call: TRBD2 (5 bases). Germline assignment: CDR1 MNHEY and CDR2 SVGEGT. The CDR3 has 17 amino acids. V was shortened by 0 bases and J by 6 bases, with 18 bases between the two germline ends. The CDR3 reads CASSYSSSRVRGNEQFF. The CDR3 DNA is TGTGCCAGCAGTTACTCCTCTTCTAGGGTCCGGGGCAATGAGCAGTTCTTC.

This clonotype was observed many times. The rearrangement uses TRBV15 and TRBJ2-3; 10 bases match TRBD2. The CDR3 runs to 16 residues. V lost 0 bases to trimming and J lost 1 base; unmatched junction nucleotides: 1. Germline assignment: CDR1 LNHNV and CDR2 YYDKDF (reference sequence). The CDR3 DNA reads TGTGCCACCAGCAGAGACCTAGCGGGAGGCACAGATACGCAGTATTTT. It codes for CATSRDLAGGTDTQYF.

Ten or more counts support this clonotype. This chain links TRBV6-2 or TRBV6-3 with TRBJ1-1; D is unclear. There are 14 residues in the CDR3. Germline CDR1 and CDR2: MNHEY and SVGEGT. Trimming pared 7 bases from V and 6 bases from J, leaving 18 bases between. The CDR3 nucleotides read TGTGCCAGCACCCACCCGCTCTCGGGCGCTGAAGCTTTCTTT. Amino acid sequence: CASTHPLSGAEAFF.

This clonotype occurred a few times. The chain couples TRBV28 to TRBJ2-5; 10 nucleotides align to TRBD1. Judging by the DNA end, TRBJ2-7 fits better; the J call may be wrong. The germline gives CDR1 MDHEN, CDR2 SYDVKM. The CDR3 is 14 residues long. In DNA, the CDR3 is TGTGCCAGCACCAGGGACAGGGGTGCCTACGAGCAGTACTTC. This sequence encodes CASTRDRGAYEQYF.

This rearrangement joins TRBV6-6 to TRBJ2-1, with D possibly matching TRBD2 (6 bases). Between the trimmed V and J ends, which lost 5 bases and 12 bases, there was a span of 17 bases. In germline, CDR1 is MNHNY, CDR2 SVGAGI (reference sequence). The CDR3 is 13 residues long. CDR3 sequence reads: CASSRSTSIGQFF. CDR3 in DNA: TGTGCCAGCAGTCGCTCGACTAGTATCGGGCAGTTCTTC.

This clonotype was seen repeatedly, ten times or more. V gene TRBV29-1 combines with J gene TRBJ2-6, with D possibly TRBD1 on 5 matching bases. The germline gives CDR1 SQVTM, CDR2 ANQGSEA. The CDR3 extends over 15 amino acids. Trimming took off 4 bases at V and 0 bases at J, with 10 bases between the two ends. The CDR3 loop is CSVGQLSSGANVLTF. The DNA of the CDR3 is TGCAGCGTTGGACAGCTAAGCTCTGGGGCCAACGTCCTGACTTTC.

This clonotype has at least ten counts. The chain employs TRBV20-1 and TRBJ2-4; perhaps D is TRBD1 or TRBD2 (5 bases each). V lost 3 bases and J 3 bases, leaving 15 bases between the germline ends. Germline CDR1 is DFQATT and CDR2 is SNEGSKA (reference sequence). There are 15 residues in the CDR3. The CDR3 region is CSAREMGPSKNIQYF. The CDR3 DNA reads TGCAGTGCTAGGGAAATGGGACCTAGCAAAAACATTCAGTACTTC.

The rearrangement links TRBV9 to TRBJ2-7, with D uncertain. The CDR3 is 14 residues long. V lost 0 bases and J lost 0, with 7 bases in between. From germline, CDR1 is SGDLS and CDR2 YYNGEE. This CDR3 is CASSVGPDSYEQYF. CDR3 bases: TGTGCCAGCAGCGTAGGTCCTGACTCCTACGAGCAGTACTTC. Filled out from reference TRBV9 and TRBJ2-7, the complete variable domain reads DSGVTQTPKHLITATGQRVTLRCSPRSGDLSVYWYQQSLDQGLQFLIQYYNGEERAKGNILERFSAQQFPDLHSELNLSSLELGDSALYFCASSVGPDSYEQYFGPGTRLTVT.

The CDR3 sequence: CASSPVTGNTEAFF. In nucleotides, the CDR3 is TGCGCCAGCAGCCCAGTAACAGGGAACACTGAAGCTTTCTTT. J is TRBJ1-1 and V is TRBV5-1, with D perhaps TRBD1 (5 bases). Between the trimmed V and J ends, which lost 4 bases and 1 base, there was a span of 11 bases. The CDR3 runs to 14 residues. From germline, CDR1 is SGHRS and CDR2 YFSETQ. Variable domain in full (rest from reference TRBV5-1 and TRBJ1-1): KAGVTQTPRYLIKTRGQQVTLSCSPISGHRSVSWYQQTPGQGLQFLFEYFSETQRNKGNFPGRFSGRQFSNSRSEMNVSTLELGDSALYLCASSPVTGNTEAFFGQGTRLTVV.

The genes are TRBV13 and TRBJ1-2; no firm D call. This CDR3 is 13 amino acids long. V lost 5 bases and J 8 bases, leaving 15 bases between the germline ends. From germline, CDR1 is PRHDT and CDR2 FYEKMQ (reference sequence). The CDR3 nucleotides are TGTGCCAGCAGCGTCAGAGGAGGAGAGGGCTACACCTTC. Residues: CASSVRGGEGYTF.

The chain uses TRBV2 and TRBJ1-1; 9 bases match TRBD1. Germline V gene data show CDR1 as SNHLY and CDR2 as FYNNEI. The CDR3 is 14 amino acids. V dropped 1 base and J dropped 6; count of bases not matched to a gene: 3. The CDR3 protein is CASSEGTGEAEAFF. DNA for the CDR3: TGTGCCAGCAGTGAAGGGACAGGGGAGGCTGAAGCTTTCTTT.

This rearrangement joins TRBV7-2 to TRBJ2-3, with 12 positions matching TRBD2. V dropped 5 bases and J dropped 2; count of bases not matched to a gene: 17. Germline V gene lookup returns CDR1 SGHTA and CDR2 FQGNSA. CDR3 length: 20 residues. The CDR3 sequence: CASSGSSGRAPPLPTDTQYF. The CDR3 nucleotides are TGTGCCAGCAGCGGCTCTAGCGGGAGGGCCCCACCACTTCCCACAGATACGCAGTATTTT.

V is TRBV28 and J is TRBJ2-5; 9 bases fit TRBD1. The better agreement between TRBJ2-7 and the DNA end casts doubt on the J call. Germline lookup yields CDR1 MDHEN and CDR2 SYDVKM. The CDR3 consists of 16 residues. The CDR3 sequence is CASSFPGQGTRDEQYF. The CDR3 coding sequence is TGTGCCAGCAGTTTCCCGGGACAGGGAACTAGGGACGAGCAGTACTTC.

The gene calls are TRBV7-3 and TRBJ2-2; TRBD2 aligns across 10 bases. There are 17 residues in the CDR3. Unmatched junction bases numbered 4, after V lost 0 bases and J lost 3 bases. The germline V gene encodes CDR1 SGHTA and CDR2 FQGTGA. CDR3 protein: CASSLTRLAGDTGELFF. Here the CDR3 DNA reads TGTGCCAGCAGCTTAACGAGGCTAGCGGGAGACACCGGGGAGCTGTTTTTT.